This T cell receptor (beta chain) was captured in a study of T cell responses to AZD1222 COVID-19 vaccine. Whole-study results and caveats: Nearly half of the spike-specific TCRs reportedly recognize variant regions that carry no mutations. Repertoire sampling happened only post peak T cell response.

A note on this clone: The antigen is undetermined.

CDR3 length: 15 residues. Trimming at V came to 4 bases and at J to 3 bases, leaving 8 bases not matched to a gene. The germline CDR1 and CDR2 sequences are MNHEY and SVGAGI. Profiling relied on immunoSEQ multiplex PCR, and the TCRdb table lists in-frame clones only, not all of them. The data contain approximately 94,000 clones, about 90% of them seen just once; the ten biggest clones take up 1.5% to 2%. This material consisted of peripheral blood, taken on day 0 of AZD1222 vaccination. This TCR was recovered from an adult in good health. The V and J genes are TRBV6-5 and TRBJ2-7, with TRBD1 matching over 8 bases. The CDR3 nucleotides are TGTGCCAGCAGTTCCCCAGGGACAGGAGTCTACGAGCAGTACTTC. Its translation is CASSSPGTGVYEQYF.